This record concerns one T cell receptor (beta chain) sequence. Its antigen is as yet unknown. The data originate from a study of T cell responses to AZD1222 COVID-19 vaccine. Assay: immunoSEQ multiplex PCR; the TCRdb copy retains only in-frame clones and omits some. Found here are around 120,000 clones, roughly 91% of them singletons; the top ten hold approximately 3.4%. The CDR3 has 14 residues. Germline V lookup: CDR1 SGHTA, CDR2 FQGNSA. J lost 2 bases, V lost 5 bases, and 6 bases had no gene match. Study conclusions and caveats: The donors showed a predominance of white British ancestry and of females, with possible underestimation of clonal diversity.

The sequences come from peripheral blood, collected 28 days after the second AZD1222 dose. The J gene is TRBJ2-7, the V gene TRBV7-2; 7 bases align to TRBD1. This receptor was taken from an adult who received the AZD1222 COVID-19 vaccine. The CDR3 is CASSKGTETYEQYF. The CDR3 bases are TGTGCCAGCAGCAAGGGGACAGAGACCTACGAGCAGTACTTC.